The 10 T cell receptor beta chains presented below share a single source sample, sequenced in a study of graft-versus-host responses after intestinal transplantation (dated by TCRdb to the early 2020s). Library preparation was by the immunoSEQ multiplex PCR assay. TCRdb took this table from immuneACCESS and kept in-frame rearrangements with V and J called. Such tables lack part of the clones; where checked against another copy, unresolved V genes explain under half of the gap, and the rest is unexplained. This sample has roughly 70,000 clones in its table, and 80% to 95% of those were observed once. The ten largest clonotypes hold about 6.7% of the sample. The sample was bone marrow, taken 734 days after intestinal transplantation. These receptors were collected from a human patient who received an intestinal transplant, so some T cells may come from the graft donor.

The V and J genes are TRBV6-5 and TRBJ2-3, with TRBD1 matching over 9 bases. V shed 6 bases, J shed 3 bases, and the junction held 7 bases outside the gene matches. The CDR3 consists of 15 residues. The germline CDR1 and CDR2 sequences are MNHEY and SVGAGI. The CDR3 spells CASRSGTGSTDTQYF. As DNA, the CDR3 is TGTGCCAGCAGGTCCGGGACAGGGAGTACAGATACGCAGTATTTT.

V and J are TRBV6-6 and TRBJ1-1, with 7 bases that match TRBD1. The V and J ends lost 6 bases and 5 bases, in that order; junction bases with no gene match: 3. Per the germline V gene, CDR1 is MNHNY and CDR2 is SVGAGI (reference sequence). The CDR3 has 12 residues. CDR3 amino acids: CASSLTGTEAFF. The CDR3, as DNA: TGTGCCAGCAGCCTGACAGGGACTGAAGCTTTCTTT.

V is TRBV7-9 and J is TRBJ2-5; TRBD2 is a possible D gene (6 bases). The V end was cut by 5 bases, the J end by 7 bases, with 23 bases between. From germline, CDR1 is SEHNR and CDR2 FQNEAQ (reference sequence). There are 16 residues in the CDR3. CDR3 bases: TGTGCCAGCAGCCCTCCTCCCGGGGTGGAGGGGAGGACCCAGTACTTC. It specifies CASSPPPGVEGRTQYF. Full variable domain (rest looked up from reference TRBV7-9 and TRBJ2-5): DTGVSQNPRHKITKRGQNVTFRCDPISEHNRLYWYRQTLGQGPEFLTYFQNEAQLEKSRLLSDRFSAERPKGSFSTLEIQRTEQGDSAMYLCASSPPPGVEGRTQYFGPGTRLLVL.

This chain connects TRBV4-2 to TRBJ2-7; D perhaps matches TRBD2 (5 bases). The V and J ends lost 0 bases and 2 bases respectively, with 8 bases between them. The V gene's germline CDR1 is LGHNA and CDR2 YNFKEQ. The CDR3 loop spans 14 amino acids. CDR3 nucleotides: TGTGCCAGCAGCCAAGATGCGGGTGCCTACGAGCAGTACTTC. This encodes CASSQDAGAYEQYF.

This clone was found a few times. This chain connects TRBV28 to TRBJ1-1, with TRBD1 as a possible D gene (5 bases). Trimming cost V 7 bases and J 5 bases, with 11 bases left between them. Germline V gene lookup returns CDR1 MDHEN and CDR2 SYDVKM. This CDR3 spans 12 amino acids. The CDR3 DNA follows: TGTGCCAGCATCCAGGGCCCAACTGAAGCTTTCTTT. This sequence encodes CASIQGPTEAFF.

With respect to this clone: An end of the junction does not agree with germline; a read error may underlie this. This rearrangement joins TRBV29-1 to TRBJ2-5, with a weak D call TRBD2 (6 bases). The germline gives CDR1 SQVTM, CDR2 ANQGSEA. CDR3 length: 10 residues. CDR3 nucleotides: TGCAGCGTTGCGGGAGAGGCCCAGTACTTC. It specifies CSVAGEAQYF.

The genes are TRBV6-1 and TRBJ2-2, with D tentatively TRBD1 (6 bases). Looked up from germline, CDR1 is MNHNS and CDR2 is SASEGT. V was shortened by 0 bases and J by 7 bases, with 9 bases between the two germline ends. The CDR3 extends over 14 amino acids. The CDR3, as DNA: TGTGCCAGCAGTGAAGCAACAGGGAGCGGGGAGCTGTTTTTT. Its translation is CASSEATGSGELFF.

The chain joins TRBV28 to TRBJ2-5; 10 bases agree with TRBD2. CDR3 size: 16 residues. CDR1 and CDR2 (germline): MDHEN, SYDVKM. Trimming removed 4 bases from V and 2 bases from J; junction bases left unmatched: 7. For the CDR3, the DNA is TGTGCCAGCAGTTCCCCTCCTAGCGGGAGTCAAGAGACCCAGTACTTC. It codes for CASSSPPSGSQETQYF.

This chain links TRBV27 with TRBJ2-7; 9 bases match TRBD1. J was trimmed by 1 base and V by 7 bases; bases with no gene match: 5. This CDR3 has 14 amino acids. Germline V gene lookup returns CDR1 MNHEY and CDR2 SMNVEV (reference sequence). The CDR3 loop reads CASKGTGKSYEQYF. The CDR3 DNA is TGTGCCAGCAAGGGGACAGGGAAATCCTACGAGCAGTACTTC.

This chain uses TRBV11-2 with TRBJ2-1; the D is unclear. CDR1 and CDR2 from the germline V gene are SGHAT and FQNNGV. Trimming stripped 7 bases from V and 4 bases from J, with 14 bases between. This CDR3 region has 14 residues. The CDR3 DNA reads TGTGCCAGCACCGCAGGCTTAAAGTACAATGAGCAGTTCTTC. Its translation is CASTAGLKYNEQFF. Variable domain in full (rest from reference TRBV11-2 and TRBJ2-1): EAGVAQSPRYKIIEKRQSVAFWCNPISGHATLYWYQQILGQGPKLLIQFQNNGVVDDSQLPKDRFSAERLKGVDSTLKIQPAKLEDSAVYLCASTAGLKYNEQFFGPGTRLTVL.